This T cell receptor (beta chain) was retrieved from a study of blood T cell repertoires in COVID-19. The overall study: Researchers got acute and convalescent COVID-19 samples from the United States, Italy and Spain. T cells, B-cell-depleted T cells, or PBMCs supplied cDNA or gDNA.

Per the original data handling: From reference gene primer amplification, estimates of nucleated cell counts were derived. Assay: immunoSEQ multiplex PCR; the TCRdb copy retains only in-frame clones and omits some. V and J calls and clone size are copied from that table; D and trimming were computed from the DNA. The data hold roughly 87,000 clones, with 85% to 90% observed a single time. Germline V gene lookup returns CDR1 MGHDK and CDR2 SYGVNS. The CDR3 loop spans 17 amino acids. V dropped 5 bases and J dropped 6; count of bases not matched to a gene: 16. The sample taken for sequencing was peripheral blood. The chain recombines TRBV25-1 with TRBJ2-3; TRBD2 agrees at 8 bases. The source of this sequence is a woman of 80 years or more with active COVID-19. This CDR3 is CASSPRGSGIRWDTQYF. CDR3 bases: TGTGCCAGCAGTCCTCGGGGTAGCGGGATCCGATGGGATACGCAGTATTTT.